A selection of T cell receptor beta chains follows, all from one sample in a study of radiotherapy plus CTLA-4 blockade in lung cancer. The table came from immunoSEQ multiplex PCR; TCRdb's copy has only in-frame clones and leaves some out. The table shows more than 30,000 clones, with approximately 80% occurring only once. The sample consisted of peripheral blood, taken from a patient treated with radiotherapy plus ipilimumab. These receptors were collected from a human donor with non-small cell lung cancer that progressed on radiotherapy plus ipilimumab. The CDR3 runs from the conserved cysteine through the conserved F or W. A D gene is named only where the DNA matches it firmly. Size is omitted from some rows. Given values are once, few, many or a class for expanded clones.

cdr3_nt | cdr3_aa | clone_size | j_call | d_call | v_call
TGTGCCAGCAGTTCACGTTGGGGGAGGGAAGGCTCTGGAAACACCATATATTTT | CASSSRWGREGSGNTIYF | NA | TRBJ1-3 | NA | TRBV28
TGTGCTAGTGGTTTTGACGGCGGTAAGGGCTACACCTTC | CASGFDGGKGYTF | NA | TRBJ1-2 | NA | TRBV12-5
TGCGCCAGCAGCTCAATGAACCCTAGCGGGGGGCTCCACAATGAGCAGTTCTTC | CASSSMNPSGGLHNEQFF | NA | TRBJ2-1 | TRBD2 | TRBV5-1
TGTGCCAGCAGCTTAAACAGTCCCCGACGGTTCAGGGACAATGAGCAGTTCTTC | CASSLNSPRRFRDNEQFF | NA | TRBJ2-1 | NA | TRBV11-2
TGCAGCGTCCTGACAGGGAAATACGAGCAGTACTTC | CSVLTGKYEQYF | NA | TRBJ2-7 | TRBD1 | TRBV29-1
TGTGCCAGCAGTGAAGCGCTTCGGCAGGGTAACTATGGCTACACCTTC | CASSEALRQGNYGYTF | NA | TRBJ1-2 | NA | TRBV6-1
TGCGCCAGCAGTGACAGGGGTCGGGCTGAAGCTTTCTTT | CASSDRGRAEAFF | NA | TRBJ1-1 | NA | TRBV10-2
TGCGCCAGCAAAGCCCCAGGGGCTGGCACCGGGGAGCTGTTTTTT | CASKAPGAGTGELFF | NA | TRBJ2-2 | NA | TRBV4-1
TGTGCCAGCAGCTTGGGGTCACCTAGAGGCTACACCTTC | CASSLGSPRGYTF | once | TRBJ1-2 | NA | TRBV5-6
TGTGCCAGCAGCCAAGACGGGGTAGGGGGCTTTCAGTACTTC | CASSQDGVGGFQYF | NA | TRBJ2-4 | TRBD1 | TRBV14
TGTGCCAGCAGCTTAAGGTATAGCGGGGGGTCCTATTCGACCTACGAGCAGTACTTC | CASSLRYSGGSYSTYEQYF | NA | TRBJ2-7 | TRBD2 | TRBV7-2
TGTGCCAGCAGCTTAGTTGGTGGGGCCGGTGAAGCTTTCTTT | CASSLVGGAGEAFF | NA | TRBJ1-1 | NA | TRBV7-2
TGTGCCAGCAGCTTGGGGGCTTGCGAGCAGTACTTC | CASSLGACEQYF | NA | TRBJ2-7 | NA | TRBV5-5
TGTGCCAGCAGCAGCCGCGGGGTTAGCACAGATACGCAGTATTTT | CASSSRGVSTDTQYF | NA | TRBJ2-3 | NA | TRBV21-1
TGTGCCAGCAGCTTCGGGACTAGCGGTCAAGAGACCCAGTACTTC | CASSFGTSGQETQYF | NA | TRBJ2-5 | TRBD2 | TRBV11-3
TGTGCCATCAGTTCAGGGGGCAAGGGGTCTAGCACAGATACGCAGTATTTT | CAISSGGKGSSTDTQYF | NA | TRBJ2-3 | TRBD1 | TRBV10-3
TGTGCCAGTAGTATATATACAGCTGGGGCCAACGTCCTGACTTTC | CASSIYTAGANVLTF | NA | TRBJ2-6 | NA | TRBV19
TGTGCCAGTAGTACGGGACAGTCGATCTATGGCTACACCTTC | CASSTGQSIYGYTF | NA | TRBJ1-2 | TRBD1 | TRBV19
TGCGCCAGCAGCGCGACAGGGACAAACACCGGGGAGCTGTTTTTT | CASSATGTNTGELFF | once | TRBJ2-2 | TRBD1 | TRBV10-1
TGCGCCAGCAGCTCGGACGCGGGACGCCAAGAGACCCAGTACTTC | CASSSDAGRQETQYF | NA | TRBJ2-5 | NA | TRBV5-1
TGTGCCAGCAGCCGACAGGGTCGGAACTATGGCTACACCTTC | CASSRQGRNYGYTF | few | TRBJ1-2 | TRBD1 | TRBV2
TGTGCCACCAGCAGAACGACAGGGTACGAGCAGTACTTC | CATSRTTGYEQYF | NA | TRBJ2-7 | TRBD1 | TRBV15
TGTGCCAGCTCACTAACTAGGGACAGGGAGGCTTCACCCCTCCACTTT | CASSLTRDREASPLHF | once | TRBJ1-6 | TRBD1 | TRBV18
TGTGCCAGTAGTATAACCCCGGACAGTAACTATGGCTACACCTTC | CASSITPDSNYGYTF | NA | TRBJ1-2 | NA | TRBV19
TGTGCCAGCAGCTTACGTCCAGGGCTGCAAGAGACCCAGTACTTC | CASSLRPGLQETQYF | NA | TRBJ2-5 | NA | TRBV7-3
TGTGCCAGCAGTTTAGGGGGGGTTAGCACAGATACGCAGTATTTT | CASSLGGVSTDTQYF | NA | TRBJ2-3 | NA | TRBV6-1
TGTGCCAGCAGCGCAAGAGGGGACAGCATGAACACTGAAGCTTTCTTT | CASSARGDSMNTEAFF | NA | TRBJ1-1 | TRBD1 | TRBV9
TGCGCCAGCAGCTTGGGGCGGGCAGGGGACACAGATACGCAGTATTTT | CASSLGRAGDTDTQYF | NA | TRBJ2-3 | NA | TRBV5-1
TGTGCCAGCAGTGAAGGGACAGGGGGAAATGGCTACACCTTC | CASSEGTGGNGYTF | few | TRBJ1-2 | TRBD1 | TRBV6-1